The clone carrying this T cell receptor (beta chain) was recorded at least ten times. This entry comes from a study of CD8 T cells in ankylosing spondylitis. Quantitative barcoded 5'-RACE was used to prepare TCR beta libraries. TCRdb processed the 5' RACE reads anew with MiXCR; each CDR3 protein has one entry. The sample lists 40,000 or so distinct CDR3 sequences, around 10% seen once, with roughly a sixth in the top ten. Sequencing was performed on blood, either unsorted or a sorted T cell fraction (not recorded which). This TCR derives from a male donor with ankylosing spondylitis or in good health (not recorded which).

CDR3 in amino acids: CASSRVFRDEQYF. CDR3 nucleotides: TGTGCCAGCAGTCGAGTCTTTCGGGACGAGCAGTACTTC. The rearrangement joins TRBV28 to TRBJ2-7; no clear D. V was shortened by 5 bases and J by 5 bases, with 13 bases between the two germline ends. This CDR3 spans 13 amino acids. Per germline, CDR1 MDHEN and CDR2 SYDVKM.